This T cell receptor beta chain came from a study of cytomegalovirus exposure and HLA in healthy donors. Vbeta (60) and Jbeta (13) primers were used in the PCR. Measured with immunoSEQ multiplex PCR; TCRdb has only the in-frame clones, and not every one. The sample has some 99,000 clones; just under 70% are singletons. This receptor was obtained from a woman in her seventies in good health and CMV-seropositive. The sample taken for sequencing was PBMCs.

This CDR3 reads CACFPQHTEAFF. The CDR3 DNA is TGTGCCTGTTTCCCACAGCACACTGAAGCTTTCTTT. The genes are TRBV30 and TRBJ1-1; D is unclear. Looked up from germline, CDR1 is GTSNPN and CDR2 is SVGIG (reference sequence). Trimming stripped 6 bases from V and 3 bases from J, with 11 bases between. The length of the CDR3 is 12 residues.